These T cell receptor beta chains were read from a single sample in a study of CD8+ T cells in alopecia areata. Sequencing was performed with immunoSEQ multiplex PCR; in TCRdb, only in-frame clones are kept and a portion is missing. Among 200,000 or so clones listed, just over 55% were seen once. Specimen: CD8+ T cells sorted from blood. The source is a human donor in good health. Each CDR3 is given with its conserved first and last residue. A D gene is named only where the DNA matches it firmly. Part of the rows lack a size; the others show once, few, many or a class for expanded clones.

cdr3_length: 16
v_call: TRBV7-8
d_call: TRBD1
clone_size: -
j_call: TRBJ1-1
cdr3_aa: CASSFPSGQWNTEAFF
cdr3_nt: TGTGCCAGCAGCTTCCCGTCGGGACAGTGGAACACTGAAGCTTTCTTT

cdr3_length: 13
v_call: TRBV6-6
d_call: TRBD1
clone_size: -
j_call: TRBJ2-5
cdr3_aa: CASSPGGQETQYF
cdr3_nt: TGTGCCAGCAGTCCAGGGGGCCAAGAGACCCAGTACTTC

cdr3_length: 14
v_call: TRBV6-5
d_call: -
clone_size: -
j_call: TRBJ2-5
cdr3_aa: CASSPGPFQETQYF
cdr3_nt: TGTGCCAGCAGTCCGGGACCCTTTCAAGAGACCCAGTACTTC

cdr3_length: 16
v_call: TRBV7-9
d_call: -
clone_size: few
j_call: TRBJ1-2
cdr3_aa: CASSLSQGPLDYGYTF
cdr3_nt: TGTGCCAGCAGCTTATCCCAGGGGCCCTTGGACTATGGCTACACCTTC

cdr3_length: 12
v_call: TRBV4-1
d_call: -
clone_size: -
j_call: TRBJ1-2
cdr3_aa: CASSQGRDGYTF
cdr3_nt: TGCGCCAGCAGCCAGGGTCGGGATGGCTACACCTTC

cdr3_length: 16
v_call: TRBV30
d_call: TRBD2
clone_size: -
j_call: TRBJ2-3
cdr3_aa: CAWSDSSGYLVDTQYF
cdr3_nt: TGTGCCTGGAGTGACTCTAGCGGGTATTTGGTAGATACGCAGTATTTT

cdr3_length: 14
v_call: TRBV2
d_call: TRBD2
clone_size: -
j_call: TRBJ2-7
cdr3_aa: CASKSSGGYYEQYF
cdr3_nt: TGTGCCAGCAAGTCAAGCGGGGGGTACTACGAGCAGTACTTC

cdr3_length: 16
v_call: TRBV4-1
d_call: -
clone_size: -
j_call: TRBJ2-7
cdr3_aa: CASSQDESGTTYEQYF
cdr3_nt: TGCGCCAGCAGCCAAGATGAATCGGGGACCACCTACGAGCAGTACTTC

cdr3_length: 13
v_call: TRBV6-1
d_call: -
clone_size: -
j_call: TRBJ1-1
cdr3_aa: CASSVQGNTEAFF
cdr3_nt: TGTGCCAGCAGTGTCCAGGGGAACACTGAAGCTTTCTTT

cdr3_length: 11
v_call: TRBV5-1
d_call: TRBD1
clone_size: few
j_call: TRBJ2-1
cdr3_aa: CARGQANEQFF
cdr3_nt: TGCGCCAGGGGACAGGCCAATGAGCAGTTCTTC

cdr3_length: 13
v_call: TRBV29-1
d_call: TRBD1
clone_size: -
j_call: TRBJ2-7
cdr3_aa: CSVNTGDAYEQYF
cdr3_nt: TGCAGCGTGAATACAGGGGACGCCTACGAGCAGTACTTC

cdr3_length: 14
v_call: TRBV7-9
d_call: -
clone_size: -
j_call: TRBJ1-1
cdr3_aa: CASSWTGGKDEAFF
cdr3_nt: TGTGCCAGCAGCTGGACCGGGGGCAAAGATGAAGCTTTCTTT

cdr3_length: 13
v_call: TRBV13
d_call: -
clone_size: -
j_call: TRBJ2-1
cdr3_aa: CASSLGRADEQFF
cdr3_nt: TGTGCCAGCAGCTTAGGTAGAGCGGATGAGCAGTTCTTC

cdr3_length: 16
v_call: TRBV9
d_call: -
clone_size: -
j_call: TRBJ1-1
cdr3_aa: CASSAQKRGVNTEAFF
cdr3_nt: TGTGCCAGCAGCGCCCAGAAAAGGGGGGTGAACACTGAAGCTTTCTTT

cdr3_length: 15
v_call: TRBV4-1
d_call: TRBD1
clone_size: -
j_call: TRBJ2-7
cdr3_aa: CASSQDRQGPYEQYF
cdr3_nt: TGCGCCAGCAGCCAAGATAGACAGGGGCCCTACGAGCAGTACTTC

cdr3_length: 16
v_call: TRBV9
d_call: -
clone_size: -
j_call: TRBJ2-7
cdr3_aa: CASSALAQGSSYEQYF
cdr3_nt: TGTGCCAGCAGCGCCCTAGCCCAGGGGAGCTCCTACGAGCAGTACTTC

cdr3_length: 15
v_call: TRBV30
d_call: TRBD1
clone_size: -
j_call: TRBJ2-3
cdr3_aa: CAWTPRQGEQDTQYF
cdr3_nt: TGTGCCTGGACCCCCAGACAGGGGGAACAAGATACGCAGTATTTT

cdr3_length: 16
v_call: TRBV30
d_call: -
clone_size: -
j_call: TRBJ1-6
cdr3_aa: CAWSLSGYPGSSPLHF
cdr3_nt: TGTGCCTGGAGCCTAAGTGGATACCCGGGCTCTTCACCCCTCCACTTT

cdr3_length: 13
v_call: TRBV5-4
d_call: -
clone_size: few
j_call: TRBJ1-5
cdr3_aa: CASSLGPGRPQHF
cdr3_nt: TGTGCCAGCAGCTTGGGGCCAGGACGGCCCCAGCATTTT

cdr3_length: 12
v_call: TRBV29-1
d_call: -
clone_size: once
j_call: TRBJ2-7
cdr3_aa: CSGLGDGYEQYF
cdr3_nt: TGCAGCGGACTCGGAGACGGTTACGAGCAGTACTTC

cdr3_length: 11
v_call: TRBV29-1
d_call: -
clone_size: -
j_call: TRBJ2-7
cdr3_aa: CSVDGGGEQYF
cdr3_nt: TGCAGCGTTGACGGGGGTGGCGAGCAGTACTTC

cdr3_length: 13
v_call: TRBV13
d_call: -
clone_size: few
j_call: TRBJ2-5
cdr3_aa: CASSSGSQETQYF
cdr3_nt: TGTGCCAGCAGCTCTGGATCCCAAGAGACCCAGTACTTC

cdr3_length: 11
v_call: TRBV29-1
d_call: -
clone_size: few
j_call: TRBJ2-1
cdr3_aa: CKIGLYNEQFF
cdr3_nt: TGCAAGATTGGCCTTTACAATGAGCAGTTCTTC

cdr3_length: 13
v_call: TRBV29-1
d_call: -
clone_size: -
j_call: TRBJ1-2
cdr3_aa: CSVETDIDYGYTF
cdr3_nt: TGCAGCGTTGAAACCGACATTGACTATGGCTACACCTTC

cdr3_length: 16
v_call: TRBV2
d_call: -
clone_size: -
j_call: TRBJ1-1
cdr3_aa: CASSENFGQLNTEAFF
cdr3_nt: TGTGCCAGCAGTGAAAATTTCGGACAGCTGAACACTGAAGCTTTCTTT

cdr3_length: 17
v_call: TRBV15
d_call: -
clone_size: -
j_call: TRBJ2-1
cdr3_aa: CATSRDDRLGVYNEQFF
cdr3_nt: TGTGCCACCAGCAGAGATGACAGATTGGGGGTCTACAATGAGCAGTTCTTC

cdr3_length: 13
v_call: TRBV4-1
d_call: -
clone_size: -
j_call: TRBJ2-2
cdr3_aa: CASSERNTGELFF
cdr3_nt: TGCGCCAGCAGCGAACGGAACACCGGGGAGCTGTTTTTT

cdr3_length: 13
v_call: TRBV29-1
d_call: -
clone_size: -
j_call: TRBJ1-2
cdr3_aa: CSVWCRECNGYTF
cdr3_nt: TGCAGCGTGTGGTGCAGGGAGTGTAATGGCTACACCTTC

cdr3_length: 13
v_call: TRBV7-6
d_call: -
clone_size: -
j_call: TRBJ1-5
cdr3_aa: CASSLLSDQPQHF
cdr3_nt: TGTGCCAGCAGCTTACTCAGCGATCAGCCCCAGCATTTT

cdr3_length: 14
v_call: TRBV10-2
d_call: -
clone_size: -
j_call: TRBJ2-7
cdr3_aa: CASLAPESSYEQYF
cdr3_nt: TGCGCCAGCCTAGCCCCAGAGAGCTCCTACGAGCAGTACTTC